A single sample is the source of the 27 T cell receptor beta chains below, sequenced in a study of blood T cell repertoires in COVID-19. Profiling relied on immunoSEQ multiplex PCR, and the TCRdb table lists in-frame clones only, not all of them. This sample has approximately 200,000 clones, with around nine tenths found just once. Sequenced input: peripheral blood. These receptors originate from a man aged 18 to 35 with active or convalescent COVID-19.

J is TRBJ2-1 and V is TRBV20-1, with 7 bases matching TRBD1. Germline V CDR1 and CDR2: DFQATT, SNEGSKA (reference sequence). This CDR3 region has 13 residues. The ends lost 3 bases at V and 6 bases at J; junction bases unmatched: 5. The CDR3 loop is CSASGQEFNEQFF. CDR3 in DNA: TGCAGTGCTAGTGGACAGGAATTCAATGAGCAGTTCTTC.

The chain couples TRBV4-2 to TRBJ2-7; 10 nucleotides match TRBD1. The germline CDR1 and CDR2 sequences are LGHNA and YNFKEQ. V was clipped by 2 bases and J by 7 bases; unmatched bases: 8. The CDR3 is made up of 15 amino acids. CDR3 coding DNA: TGTGCCAGCAGCCAATCCGGGACAGGGGTCGGAGAGCAGTACTTC. Amino acid sequence: CASSQSGTGVGEQYF.

The V gene is TRBV24-1, the J gene TRBJ2-5, with D possibly matching TRBD2 (5 bases). The CDR3 runs 13 residues. Trimming pared 9 bases from V and 3 bases from J, leaving 13 bases between. Germline V gene sequence: CDR1 KGHDR, CDR2 SFDVKD. The CDR3 nucleotides are TGTGCCACCCTCGACGGGAAGGAAGAGACCCAGTACTTC. Translating it yields CATLDGKEETQYF.

V is TRBV5-1 and J is TRBJ1-2; D perhaps matches TRBD1 (5 bases). The CDR3 loop spans 14 amino acids. V shed 4 bases and J shed 0 bases, with 10 bases lying between them. CDR1 SGHRS and CDR2 YFSETQ come from the germline V gene. CDR3 nucleotides: TGCGCCAGCAGCATTCCGGACACTAACTATGGCTACACCTTC. Its protein is CASSIPDTNYGYTF.

This chain connects TRBV15 to TRBJ2-3, with D maybe TRBD2 (6 bases). Trimming shortened V by 1 base and J by 0 bases, and 11 bases separated the two germline ends. This CDR3 has 16 amino acids. The germline CDR1 and CDR2 sequences are LNHNV and YYDKDF (reference sequence). The CDR3 sequence is CATSRAGATSTDTQYF. The CDR3 DNA sequence: TGTGCCACCAGCAGAGCGGGAGCCACCAGCACAGATACGCAGTATTTT.

The chain has TRBV28 and TRBJ2-5; 7 bases are a match to TRBD2. Germline CDR1 and CDR2: MDHEN and SYDVKM. With 6 bases clipped from V and 4 bases from J, the junction kept 20 bases outside the gene matches. CDR3 length equals 18 residues. The CDR3 bases are TGTGCCAGCAGCCCTGCAGGAGCGGGATCGGTGGGGAGAGAGACCCAGTACTTC. Protein sequence: CASSPAGAGSVGRETQYF.

The chain employs TRBV6-1 and TRBJ1-6, with D unclear. The germline V gene encodes CDR1 MNHNS and CDR2 SASEGT. V shed 2 bases and J shed 10 bases, with 15 bases lying between them. This CDR3 has 15 amino acids. CDR3 in DNA: TGTGCCAGCAGTGAAATCAGTCTCCTTTGGTCACCCCTCCACTTT. Translation gives CASSEISLLWSPLHF.

This clone came up a few times. CDR3 residues: CASSPSYGGYEQYF. CDR3 DNA sequence: TGCGCCAGCAGCCCCTCCTATGGGGGGTACGAGCAGTACTTC. The chain joins TRBV4-3 to TRBJ2-7; a possible D gene is TRBD2 (6 bases). Trimming shortened V by 4 bases and J by 4 bases, and 14 bases separated the two germline ends. This CDR3 is built from 14 residues. Per the germline V gene, CDR1 is LGHNA and CDR2 is YSLEER.

A single count supports this clone. This chain connects TRBV30 to TRBJ1-1; no reliable D call. Trimming removed 1 base from V and 1 base from J, with 13 bases in between. In germline, CDR1 is GTSNPN, CDR2 SVGIG (reference sequence). The CDR3 is 15 residues long. In DNA, the CDR3 is TGTGCCTGGAGTGGCCCCCCGAGCACGAACACTGAAGCTTTCTTT. Translated, it gives CAWSGPPSTNTEAFF. Based on the CDR3 plus reference TRBV30 and TRBJ1-1, the full variable domain is SQTIHQWPATLVQPVGSPLSLECTVEGTSNPNLYWYRQAAGRGLQLLFYSVGIGQISSEVPQNLSASRPQDRQFILSSKKLLLSDSGFYLCAWSGPPSTNTEAFFGQGTRLTVV.

The chain couples TRBV7-9 to TRBJ2-5; 7 bases agree with TRBD1. Trimming at V came to 0 bases and at J to 7 bases, leaving 14 bases not matched to a gene. This CDR3 comprises 17 residues. The germline V gene has CDR1 SEHNR and CDR2 FQNEAQ (reference sequence). The CDR3 reads CASSLAPRTGLVWTQYF. Here the CDR3 DNA reads TGTGCCAGCAGCTTAGCCCCCCGGACAGGCCTTGTGTGGACCCAGTACTTC. The whole variable domain, remainder taken from reference TRBV7-9 and TRBJ2-5, is DTGVSQNPRHKITKRGQNVTFRCDPISEHNRLYWYRQTLGQGPEFLTYFQNEAQLEKSRLLSDRFSAERPKGSFSTLEIQRTEQGDSAMYLCASSLAPRTGLVWTQYFGPGTRLLVL.

CDR3 amino acids: CASSFKGGVGSYEQYF. CDR3 coding DNA: TGTGCCAGCAGTTTTAAAGGGGGAGTAGGTTCCTACGAGCAGTACTTC. The chain recombines TRBV27 with TRBJ2-7; D may be TRBD1 (6 bases). The CDR3 contains 16 residues. CDR1 and CDR2 (germline): MNHEY, SMNVEV (reference sequence). Trimming left V 3 bases short and J 1 base short, with 16 bases between.

In this sample, this clone turned up once. The V gene is TRBV27, the J gene TRBJ1-5; 11 bases agree with TRBD1. This CDR3 spans 14 amino acids. After removal of 5 bases from V and 6 bases from J, the junction contained 3 bases not matched to a gene. CDR1 and CDR2 from the germline V gene are MNHEY and SMNVEV (reference sequence). The CDR3: CASSLGQGAQPQHF. CDR3 bases: TGTGCCAGCAGTCTTGGACAGGGGGCTCAGCCCCAGCATTTT.

Only one count was recorded for this clone. The chain couples TRBV7-2 to TRBJ1-6; D is uncertain. V was pared by 1 base and J by 0 bases, with 16 bases between. In germline, CDR1 is SGHTA, CDR2 FQGNSA. This CDR3 is built from 19 residues. CDR3 loop: CASSLERQAIPSYNSPLHF. The CDR3 DNA sequence: TGTGCCAGCAGCTTAGAAAGGCAGGCGATTCCCTCCTATAATTCACCCCTCCACTTT.

The chain employs TRBV3-1 (or the pseudogene TRBV3-2) and TRBJ2-2, with D maybe TRBD2 (6 bases). The CDR3 covers 14 residues. Germline V gene lookup returns CDR1 LGHDT and CDR2 YNNKEL (reference sequence). Between the trimmed V and J ends, which lost 6 bases and 8 bases, there was a span of 16 bases. The CDR3 loop reads CASRPSASWGELFF. CDR3 in DNA: TGTGCCAGCAGGCCTAGCGCCTCTTGGGGGGAGCTGTTTTTT.

This clone is a singleton in its sample. The gene calls are TRBV28 and TRBJ1-5; no reliable D call. V lost 4 bases to trimming and J lost 2 bases, with 12 bases between them. The CDR3 runs 15 residues. The germline V gene encodes CDR1 MDHEN and CDR2 SYDVKM. The CDR3: CASSSSWGGNQPQHF. The CDR3 coding sequence is TGTGCCAGCAGTTCTTCATGGGGAGGCAATCAGCCCCAGCATTTT.

This chain uses TRBV29-1 with TRBJ1-5, with D perhaps TRBD1 (6 bases). The V and J ends lost 6 bases and 2 bases respectively, with 20 bases between them. The CDR3 consists of 16 residues. Germline-derived CDR1 and CDR2 are SQVTM and ANQGSEA. CDR3 protein: CSVGGDNSIGNQPQHF. The CDR3 nucleotides are TGCAGCGTGGGTGGGGACAACTCGATTGGCAATCAGCCCCAGCATTTT.

Only one count was recorded for this clone. V is TRBV7-2 and J is TRBJ2-7, with TRBD2 identical over 8 bases. The germline gives CDR1 SGHTA, CDR2 FQGNSA. The ends lost 5 bases at V and 5 bases at J; junction bases unmatched: 14. This CDR3 comprises 16 residues. As DNA, the CDR3 is TGTGCCAGCAGCCCAGAGCCTCGGCTAGCGGGTCACGAGCAGTACTTC. It codes for CASSPEPRLAGHEQYF.

This rearrangement joins TRBV6-5 to TRBJ2-1; D is unresolved. The CDR3 runs to 11 residues. Germline CDR1 is MNHEY and CDR2 is SVGAGI. V lost 2 bases to trimming and J lost 13 bases, with 9 bases between them. The CDR3 loop reads CASSYRQNQFF. As DNA, the CDR3 is TGTGCCAGCAGTTACCGCCAGAATCAGTTCTTC.

The chain has TRBV30 and TRBJ1-4, with 9 bases lining up with TRBD1. Per germline, CDR1 GTSNPN and CDR2 SVGIG (reference sequence). Trimming at V came to 2 bases and at J to 10 bases, leaving 5 bases not matched to a gene. The CDR3 length is 13 residues. CDR3 bases: TGTGCCTGGAGTTTGACAGGGGGAAGAAAACTGTTTTTT. Amino acids: CAWSLTGGRKLFF.

This chain uses TRBV7-6 with TRBJ1-3; D is unresolved. Germline V gene data show CDR1 as SGHVS and CDR2 as FNYEAQ. This CDR3 spans 17 amino acids. The germline V and J ends were trimmed by 5 bases and 1 base, with 18 bases remaining between them. The CDR3 is CASSRQLRPQSGNTIYF. CDR3 coding DNA: TGTGCCAGCAGCCGCCAATTGAGGCCCCAATCTGGAAACACCATATATTTT.

This clone appeared a few times. The rearrangement uses TRBV9 and TRBJ1-5, with a tentative D call TRBD1 (6 bases). The CDR3 spans 15 residues. Germline V CDR1 and CDR2: SGDLS, YYNGEE. The V end was cut by 3 bases, the J end by 0 bases, with 10 bases between. This chain's CDR3 is CASSAGQSSNQPQHF. In DNA form, the CDR3 reads TGTGCCAGCAGCGCCGGACAGTCTAGCAATCAGCCCCAGCATTTT.

The chain combines TRBV24-1 with TRBJ1-2, with 10 bases lining up with TRBD1. The germline V gene encodes CDR1 KGHDR and CDR2 SFDVKD. There are 14 residues in the CDR3. V gave up 3 bases and J gave up 4 bases; unmatched junction bases: 1. CDR3 DNA: TGTGCCACCAGTGATCGGGACAGGGGCTATGGCTACACCTTC. This sequence encodes CATSDRDRGYGYTF.

This clone showed up just once. The genes are TRBV28 and TRBJ2-5; 10 positions match TRBD1. In germline, CDR1 is MDHEN, CDR2 SYDVKM. The V and J ends lost 6 bases and 7 bases, in that order; junction bases with no gene match: 8. The CDR3 is 14 amino acids. CDR3 protein: CASRTGGSTGTQYF. The CDR3 coding sequence is TGTGCCAGCAGGACAGGGGGCTCCACGGGGACCCAGTACTTC. Full variable domain (outside the CDR3, taken from reference TRBV28 and TRBJ2-5): DVKVTQSSRYLVKRTGEKVFLECVQDMDHENMFWYRQDPGLGLRLIYFSYDVKMKEKGDIPEGYSVSREKKERFSLILESASTNQTSMYLCASRTGGSTGTQYFGPGTRLLVL.

This chain connects TRBV7-8 to TRBJ1-2, with 7 positions matching TRBD1. With V trimmed by 5 bases and J by 3 bases, 3 bases remained unmatched. Germline V CDR1 and CDR2: SGHVS, FQNEAQ. The CDR3 consists of 13 residues. Here the CDR3 DNA reads TGTGCCAGCAGCCGGGACAGCGACTATGGCTACACCTTC. This encodes CASSRDSDYGYTF.

The chain recombines TRBV6-1 with TRBJ1-1; 11 bases align to TRBD1. The CDR3 is made up of 16 amino acids. J was trimmed by 0 bases and V by 2 bases; bases with no gene match: 2. Germline V gene data show CDR1 as MNHNS and CDR2 as SASEGT. The CDR3 nucleotides read TGTGCCAGCAGTGAAAGGGACAGGGGGTTGAACACTGAAGCTTTCTTT. This codes for CASSERDRGLNTEAFF.

This clone has only a few counts. This chain uses TRBV7-2 with TRBJ1-2; tentative D call: TRBD1 (5 bases). This CDR3 is built from 14 residues. Germline V CDR1 and CDR2: SGHTA, FQGNSA. The ends were cut back, 5 bases at V and 7 bases at J, with 17 bases in the middle. For the CDR3, the DNA is TGTGCCAGCAGCCCAGGGACTATAGGAGGTGGCTACACCTTC. Translation gives CASSPGTIGGGYTF. The full variable domain, rest sourced from reference TRBV7-2 and TRBJ1-2, is GAGVSQSPSNKVTEKGKDVELRCDPISGHTALYWYRQSLGQGLEFLIYFQGNSAPDKSGLPSDRFSAERTGGSVSTLTIQRTQQEDSAVYLCASSPGTIGGGYTFGSGTRLTVV.

The rearrangement uses TRBV18 and TRBJ2-2, with a possible D match to TRBD1 (6 bases). V lost 0 bases, J lost 5 bases, and 10 bases lay in between. Looked up from germline, CDR1 is KGHSH and CDR2 is LQKENI. This CDR3 is 15 amino acids long. CDR3: CASSPPRGRTGELFF. DNA of the CDR3: TGTGCCAGCTCACCACCCAGGGGAAGAACCGGGGAGCTGTTTTTT. The full variable domain, with the rest looked up from reference TRBV18 and TRBJ2-2, is NAGVMQNPRHLVRRRGQEARLRCSPMKGHSHVYWYRQLPEEGLKFMVYLQKENIIDESGMPKERFSAEFPKEGPSILRIQQVVRGDSAAYFCASSPPRGRTGELFFGEGSRLTVL.